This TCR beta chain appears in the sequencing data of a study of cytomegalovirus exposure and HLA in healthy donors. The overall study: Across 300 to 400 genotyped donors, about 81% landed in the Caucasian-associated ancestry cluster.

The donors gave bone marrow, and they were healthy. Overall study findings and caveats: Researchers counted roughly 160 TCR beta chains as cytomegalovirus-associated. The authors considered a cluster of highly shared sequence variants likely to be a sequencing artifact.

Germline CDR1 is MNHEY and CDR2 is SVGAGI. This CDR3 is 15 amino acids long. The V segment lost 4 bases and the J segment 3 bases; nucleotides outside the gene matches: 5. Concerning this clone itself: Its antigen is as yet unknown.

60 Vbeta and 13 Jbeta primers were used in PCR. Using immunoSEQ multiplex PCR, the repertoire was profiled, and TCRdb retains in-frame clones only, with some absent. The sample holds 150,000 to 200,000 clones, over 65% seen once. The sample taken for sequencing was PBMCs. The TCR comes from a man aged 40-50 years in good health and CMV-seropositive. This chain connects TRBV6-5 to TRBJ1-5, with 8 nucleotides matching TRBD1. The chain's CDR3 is CASSSLGQVNQPQHF. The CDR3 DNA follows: TGTGCCAGCAGTTCGCTGGGACAGGTCAATCAGCCCCAGCATTTT.